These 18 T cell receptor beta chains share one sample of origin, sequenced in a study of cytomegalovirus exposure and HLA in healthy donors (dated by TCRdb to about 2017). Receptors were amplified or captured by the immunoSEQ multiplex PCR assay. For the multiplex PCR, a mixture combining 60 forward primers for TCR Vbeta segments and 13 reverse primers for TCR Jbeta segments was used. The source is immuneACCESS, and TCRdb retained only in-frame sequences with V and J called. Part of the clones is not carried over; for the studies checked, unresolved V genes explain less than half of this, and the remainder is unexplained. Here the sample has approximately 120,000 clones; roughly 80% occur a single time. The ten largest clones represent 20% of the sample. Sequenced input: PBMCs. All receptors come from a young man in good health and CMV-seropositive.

The CDR3 DNA reads as TGTGCCAGCAACGAGGGCTACGAGCAGTACTTC. Protein sequence: CASNEGYEQYF. This chain connects TRBV6-1 to TRBJ2-7, with a possible D match to TRBD2 (5 bases). The CDR3 is made up of 11 amino acids. Germline CDR1 and CDR2: MNHNS and SASEGT. Trimming pared 7 bases from V and 3 bases from J, leaving 7 bases between.

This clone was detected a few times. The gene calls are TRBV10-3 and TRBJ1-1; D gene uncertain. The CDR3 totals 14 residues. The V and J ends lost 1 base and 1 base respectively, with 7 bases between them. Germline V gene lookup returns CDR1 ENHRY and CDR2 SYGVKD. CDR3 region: CAISELGGNTEAFF. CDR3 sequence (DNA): TGTGCCATCAGTGAGTTAGGAGGGAACACTGAAGCTTTCTTT.

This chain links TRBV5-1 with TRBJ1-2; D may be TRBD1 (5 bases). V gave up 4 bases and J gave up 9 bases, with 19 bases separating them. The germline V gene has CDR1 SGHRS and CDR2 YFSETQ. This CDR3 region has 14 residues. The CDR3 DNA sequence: TGCGCCAGCAGCGTTTACCCAGGGATGGCTCGCTACACCTTC. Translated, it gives CASSVYPGMARYTF.

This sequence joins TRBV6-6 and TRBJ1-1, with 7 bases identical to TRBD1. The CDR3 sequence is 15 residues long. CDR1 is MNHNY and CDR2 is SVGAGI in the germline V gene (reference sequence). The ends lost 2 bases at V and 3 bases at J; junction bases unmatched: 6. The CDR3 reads CASSYRQGGDTEAFF. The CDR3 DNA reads TGTGCCAGCAGTTACAGACAGGGTGGGGACACTGAAGCTTTCTTT.

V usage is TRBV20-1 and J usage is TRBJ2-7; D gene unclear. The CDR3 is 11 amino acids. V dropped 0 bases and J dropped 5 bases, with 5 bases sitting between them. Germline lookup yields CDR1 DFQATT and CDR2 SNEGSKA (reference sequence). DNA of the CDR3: TGCAGTGCTAGAGATAGCCACGAGCAGTACTTC. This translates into CSARDSHEQYF.

The DNA of the CDR3 is TGTGCCAGCAGCGGAGAGGGGAACACTGAAGCTTTCTTT. This sequence encodes CASSGEGNTEAFF. The V call is TRBV25-1, the J call TRBJ1-1; no firm D call. This CDR3 comprises 13 residues. Germline-derived CDR1 and CDR2 are MGHDK and SYGVNS. V was shortened by 6 bases and J by 1 base, with 9 bases between the two germline ends.

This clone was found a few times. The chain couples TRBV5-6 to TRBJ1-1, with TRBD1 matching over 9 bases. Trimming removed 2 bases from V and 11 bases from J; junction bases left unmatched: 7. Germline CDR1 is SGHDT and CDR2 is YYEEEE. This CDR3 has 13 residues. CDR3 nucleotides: TGTGCCAGCAGCTTAGGGACAGGGATCTGGGCTTTCTTT. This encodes CASSLGTGIWAFF. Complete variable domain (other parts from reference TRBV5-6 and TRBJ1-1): DAGVTQSPTHLIKTRGQQVTLRCSPKSGHDTVSWYQQALGQGPQFIFQYYEEEERQRGNFPDRFSGHQFPNYSSELNVNALLLGDSALYLCASSLGTGIWAFFGQGTRLTVV.

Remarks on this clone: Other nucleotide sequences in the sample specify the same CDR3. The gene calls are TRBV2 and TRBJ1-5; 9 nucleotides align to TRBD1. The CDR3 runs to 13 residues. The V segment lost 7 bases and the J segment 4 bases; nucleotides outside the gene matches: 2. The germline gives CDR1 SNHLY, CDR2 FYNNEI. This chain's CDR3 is CASKGQGNQPQHF. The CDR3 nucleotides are TGTGCCAGCAAGGGACAGGGTAATCAGCCCCAGCATTTT.

The CDR3 nucleotides are TGTGCCAGTAGGGACAGGGGATTTGACTATGGCTACACCTTC. Amino acid sequence: CASRDRGFDYGYTF. The rearrangement uses TRBV6-5 and TRBJ1-2, with 10 bases fitting TRBD1. V dropped 9 bases and J dropped 3; count of bases not matched to a gene: 7. This CDR3 is built from 14 residues. Germline V CDR1 and CDR2: MNHEY, SVGAGI.

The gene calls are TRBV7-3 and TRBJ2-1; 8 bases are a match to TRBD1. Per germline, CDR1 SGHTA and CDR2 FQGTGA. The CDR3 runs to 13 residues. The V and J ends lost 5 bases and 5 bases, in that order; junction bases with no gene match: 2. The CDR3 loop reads CASSKDRDNEQFF. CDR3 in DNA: TGTGCCAGCAGCAAGGACAGGGACAATGAGCAGTTCTTC.

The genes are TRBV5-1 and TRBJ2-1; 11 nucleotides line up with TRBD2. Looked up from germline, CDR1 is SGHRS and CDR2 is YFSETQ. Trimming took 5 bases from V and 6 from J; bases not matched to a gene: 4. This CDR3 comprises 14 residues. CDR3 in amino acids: CASRASGGFNEQFF. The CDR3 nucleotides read TGCGCCAGCAGAGCTAGCGGGGGGTTCAATGAGCAGTTCTTC.

CDR3 loop: CASSPGDIYQPQHF. The CDR3 DNA follows: TGTGCCAGCAGCCCTGGGGACATTTATCAGCCCCAGCATTTT. V usage is TRBV9 and J usage is TRBJ1-5; D possibly corresponds to TRBD1 (6 bases). This CDR3 contains 14 residues. Germline CDR1 reads SGDLS; CDR2 reads YYNGEE. Between the trimmed V and J ends, which lost 4 bases and 5 bases, there was a span of 13 bases.

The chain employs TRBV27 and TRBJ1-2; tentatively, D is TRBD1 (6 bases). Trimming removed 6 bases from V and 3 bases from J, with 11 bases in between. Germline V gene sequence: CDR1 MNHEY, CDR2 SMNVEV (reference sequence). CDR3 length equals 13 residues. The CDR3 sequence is CASRQGADYGYTF. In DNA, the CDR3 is TGTGCCAGCAGACAGGGCGCTGACTATGGCTACACCTTC.

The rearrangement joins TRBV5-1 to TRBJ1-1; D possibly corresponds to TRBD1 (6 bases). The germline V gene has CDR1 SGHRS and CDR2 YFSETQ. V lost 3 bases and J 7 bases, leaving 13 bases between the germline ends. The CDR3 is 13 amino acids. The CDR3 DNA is TGCGCCAGCAGCTCTGGGGGGGCTCGTGAAGCTTTCTTT. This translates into CASSSGGAREAFF. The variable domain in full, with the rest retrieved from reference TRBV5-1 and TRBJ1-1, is KAGVTQTPRYLIKTRGQQVTLSCSPISGHRSVSWYQQTPGQGLQFLFEYFSETQRNKGNFPGRFSGRQFSNSRSEMNVSTLELGDSALYLCASSSGGAREAFFGQGTRLTVV.

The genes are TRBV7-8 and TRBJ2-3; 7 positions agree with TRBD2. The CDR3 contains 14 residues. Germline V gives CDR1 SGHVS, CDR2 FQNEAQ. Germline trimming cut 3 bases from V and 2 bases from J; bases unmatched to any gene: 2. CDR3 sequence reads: CASSLRGTTDTQYF. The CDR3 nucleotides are TGTGCCAGCAGCTTGCGGGGGACCACAGATACGCAGTATTTT. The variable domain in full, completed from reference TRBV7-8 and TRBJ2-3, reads GAGVSQSPRYKVAKRGQDVALRCDPISGHVSLFWYQQALGQGPEFLTYFQNEAQLDKSGLPSDRFFAERPEGSVSTLKIQRTQQEDSAVYLCASSLRGTTDTQYFGPGTRLTVL.

The DNA of the CDR3 is TGTGCCAGCAGTACTCGACTAGCGGGGGCCTCCTACAATGAGCAGTTCTTC. It codes for CASSTRLAGASYNEQFF. This chain uses TRBV28 with TRBJ2-1; 12 nucleotides line up with TRBD2. This CDR3 is built from 17 residues. V was pared by 5 bases and J by 0 bases, with 5 bases of the junction left unmatched. CDR1 is MDHEN, CDR2 SYDVKM, per germline.

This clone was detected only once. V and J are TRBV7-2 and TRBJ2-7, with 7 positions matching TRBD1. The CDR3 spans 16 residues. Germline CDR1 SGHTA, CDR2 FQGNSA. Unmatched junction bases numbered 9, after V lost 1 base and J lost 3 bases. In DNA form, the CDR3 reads TGTGCCAGCAGCTTAGGAAGCAGGACAGGAAACTACGAGCAGTACTTC. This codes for CASSLGSRTGNYEQYF. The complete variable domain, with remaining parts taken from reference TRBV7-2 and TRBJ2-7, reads GAGVSQSPSNKVTEKGKDVELRCDPISGHTALYWYRQSLGQGLEFLIYFQGNSAPDKSGLPSDRFSAERTGGSVSTLTIQRTQQEDSAVYLCASSLGSRTGNYEQYFGPGTRLTVT.

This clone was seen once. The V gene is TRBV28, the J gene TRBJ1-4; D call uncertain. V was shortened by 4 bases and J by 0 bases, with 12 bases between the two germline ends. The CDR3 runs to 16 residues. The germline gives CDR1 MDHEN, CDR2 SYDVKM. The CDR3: CASSSVNSATNEKLFF. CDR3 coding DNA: TGTGCCAGCAGTTCCGTAAACAGTGCAACTAATGAAAAACTGTTTTTT.